A single TCR beta chain is shown here with its context. Its antigen is currently not known. The input lacks base qualities; no much larger clone sits a single base away. TCRbeta CDR3 regions were amplified from genomic DNA using the immunoSEQ Assay, a bias-controlled multiplex PCR. The source study handled its data this way. The number of nucleated cells in each sample was estimated from the amplification of reference gene primers within the assay. To quantify the absolute abundance of each unique TCRbeta CDR3 rearrangement, sequence reads were collapsed and filtered. For each sample, productive Simpson clonality was calculated by taking the square root of Simpson's diversity index across productive rearrangements. TCRdb provides this immuneACCESS table in a form limited to in-frame rearrangements. Some clones are lacking; in checked studies, under half of them reflect an unresolved V gene, and why the rest are absent is not known. Clone size and V and J calls were adopted from that table, with D and trimming inferred from the DNA. The sample table contains hundreds of thousands of clones; only one count was recorded for roughly 89% of them. In total, the top ten clones hold around 0.9% of the sample.

This sample is drawn from a study of blood T cell repertoires in COVID-19 (dated by TCRdb to the early 2020s). In terms of the full investigation: The collaborator samples originated in the United States, Italy and Spain and spanned the acute and convalescent phases of COVID-19. The prospective study material was composed of cDNA or gDNA derived from T cells, B-cell-depleted T cells, or PBMCs. Subjects who had been exposed to COVID-19, were actively infected with it, or had recovered from it provided the deeply sampled blood TCRbeta repertoires that made up the dataset. A freely available public database, intended as a resource for researchers studying the immune response to SARS-CoV-2, is where the repertoires were released. Samples came from the ongoing ImmuneRACE study (first 160 participants) plus 1,254 subjects from 6 global collaborators. Sample metadata almost always included a de-identified subject ID, COVID-19 status, age in years and sex. HLA class I and class II types, where available, came from metadata supplied by the sample provider rather than from assay-based typing.

Findings and caveats that apply to the study as a whole: How much clinical and demographic metadata was included differed by source and by participant, and the metadata was provided uncurated.

One collaborating source in Seattle enrolled patients while the patients were actively infected and followed the patients over time throughout the course of disease. The collaborating institutions used their own protocols to collect whole blood in K2EDTA tubes. Collaborator samples were shipped for TCRbeta analysis as frozen whole blood, isolated PBMCs, or DNA extracted from either sample type. The germline V gene supplies CDR1 SGHTS and CDR2 YDEGEE. The CDR3 sequence holds 13 residues, the cysteine and phenylalanine included. Just CDR3 DNA is preserved here, 39 bases in frame from base 1. Trimming removed 4 bases from V and 8 bases from J; the gene matches leave 6 bases unexplained.

The sample consisted of peripheral blood. This sequence uses TRBV5-8 and TRBJ1-2, and 9 junctional nucleotides match TRBD1. The TCR comes from a man between 18 and 35 years old with COVID-19, enrolled during active disease. The nucleotide sequence is given as TGTGCCAGCAGCACGACAGGGGGAGAAGGCTACACCTTC. Its product reads: CASSTTGGEGYTF.